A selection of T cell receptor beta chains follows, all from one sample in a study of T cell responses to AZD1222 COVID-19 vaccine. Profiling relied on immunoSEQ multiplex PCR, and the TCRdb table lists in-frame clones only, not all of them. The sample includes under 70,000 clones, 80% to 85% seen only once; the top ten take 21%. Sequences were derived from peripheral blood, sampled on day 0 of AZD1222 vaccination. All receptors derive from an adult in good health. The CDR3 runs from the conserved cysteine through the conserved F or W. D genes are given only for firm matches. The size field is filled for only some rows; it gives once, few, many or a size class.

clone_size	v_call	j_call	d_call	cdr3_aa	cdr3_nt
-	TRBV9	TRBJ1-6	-	CASSVGLGSRGNSPLHF	TGTGCCAGCAGCGTAGGATTAGGTTCCAGGGGTAATTCACCCCTCCACTTT
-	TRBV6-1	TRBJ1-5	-	CASSERGRDQPQHF	TGTGCCAGCAGTGAACGAGGCAGGGATCAGCCCCAGCATTTT
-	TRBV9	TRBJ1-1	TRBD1	CASSVTGDGNTEAFF	TGTGCCAGCAGCGTGACAGGGGATGGTAACACTGAAGCTTTCTTT
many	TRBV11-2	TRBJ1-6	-	CASSLKTVNSPLHF	TGTGCCAGCAGCTTAAAGACAGTTAATTCACCCCTCCACTTT
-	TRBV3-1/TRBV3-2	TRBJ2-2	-	CASSQRPRELFF	TGTGCCAGCAGCCAACGACCCCGCGAGCTGTTTTTT
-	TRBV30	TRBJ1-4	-	CAWSVGGIVEKLFF	TGTGCCTGGAGTGTCGGAGGGATCGTTGAAAAACTGTTTTTT
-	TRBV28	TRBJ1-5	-	CAIQGISRQPQHF	TGTGCCATACAGGGAATCTCGCGTCAGCCCCAGCATTTT
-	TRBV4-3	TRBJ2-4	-	CASSQALNLGDERNIQYF	TGCGCCAGCAGCCAAGCACTGAACCTAGGGGACGAGCGAAACATTCAGTACTTC
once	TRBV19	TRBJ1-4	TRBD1	CASSDARQGQNEKLFF	TGTGCCAGTAGCGACGCCCGACAGGGGCAGAATGAAAAACTGTTTTTT
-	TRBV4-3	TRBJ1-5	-	CASSQDAPPRQPQHF	TGCGCCAGCAGCCAAGATGCCCCCCCGAGACAGCCCCAGCATTTT
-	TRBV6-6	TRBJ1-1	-	CASSTVVRVGTEAFF	TGTGCCAGCAGTACGGTTGTAAGGGTCGGTACTGAAGCTTTCTTT
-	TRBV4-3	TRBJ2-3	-	CASSPTEVGTDTQYF	TGCGCCAGCAGCCCCACGGAAGTTGGCACAGATACGCAGTATTTT
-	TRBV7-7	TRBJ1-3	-	CAVAEGRGSGNTIYF	TGTGCCGTTGCTGAGGGGCGAGGCTCTGGAAACACCATATATTTT
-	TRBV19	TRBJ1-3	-	CASSMGQRTSGNTIYF	TGTGCCAGTAGTATGGGGCAGCGTACTTCTGGAAACACCATATATTTT
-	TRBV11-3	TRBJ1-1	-	CASSISLNTEAFF	TGTGCCAGCAGCATCAGTTTAAACACTGAAGCTTTCTTT
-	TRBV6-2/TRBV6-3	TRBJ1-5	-	CASSGRVRSNQPQHF	TGTGCCAGCAGTGGAAGGGTAAGGAGCAATCAGCCCCAGCATTTT
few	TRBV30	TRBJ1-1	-	CAWRDGAGPDTEAFF	TGTGCCTGGAGGGACGGGGCAGGTCCCGACACTGAAGCTTTCTTT
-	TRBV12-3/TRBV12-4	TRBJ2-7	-	CASRPGQFNEQYF	TGTGCCAGCAGACCCGGACAGTTCAACGAGCAGTACTTC
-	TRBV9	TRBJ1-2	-	CASSVVGENYGYTF	TGTGCCAGCAGCGTAGTGGGGGAAAACTATGGCTACACCTTC
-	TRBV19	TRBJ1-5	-	CASSIRVKGTIFFSNQPQHF	TGTGCCAGTAGTATCAGGGTTAAGGGGACTATCTTCTTTAGCAATCAGCCCCAGCATTTT
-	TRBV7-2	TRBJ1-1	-	CASTQSTGRANAFF	TGTGCCAGCACCCAATCAACAGGTCGAGCCAACGCTTTCTTT
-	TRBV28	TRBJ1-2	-	CASSLTYEGFYNGYTF	TGTGCCAGCAGTTTAACCTACGAGGGGTTTTATAATGGCTACACCTTC
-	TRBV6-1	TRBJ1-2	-	CASSEGPWDGYTF	TGTGCCAGCAGTGAAGGACCCTGGGATGGCTACACCTTC
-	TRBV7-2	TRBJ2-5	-	CASSFHGSQETQYF	TGTGCCAGCAGCTTTCACGGGTCCCAAGAGACCCAGTACTTC
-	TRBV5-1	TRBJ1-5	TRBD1	CASRGTEGQPQHF	TGCGCCAGCAGAGGGACAGAGGGTCAGCCCCAGCATTTT
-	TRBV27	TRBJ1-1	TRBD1	CASSQGGRTEAFF	TGTGCCAGCAGCCAGGGGGGTAGGACTGAAGCTTTCTTT
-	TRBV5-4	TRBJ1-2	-	CASSPDPRTHYGYTF	TGTGCCAGCAGCCCTGATCCACGTACCCACTATGGCTACACCTTC
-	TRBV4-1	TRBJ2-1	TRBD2	CASSQEPGGYNEQFF	TGCGCCAGCAGCCAAGAGCCGGGGGGATACAATGAGCAGTTCTTC